This TCR beta chain was obtained from a study of cytomegalovirus exposure and HLA in healthy donors. Regarding the study as a whole: Some TCR beta chains (around 180 of them) were listed as cytomegalovirus-associated. Most TCR sequences proved rare, with some public TCRs found in many donors.

CDR3 length equals 15 residues. Trimming took 0 bases from V and 4 from J, leaving 13 bases between them. CDR1 is SGDLS, CDR2 YYNGEE, per germline. Primers for the PCR totalled 60 Vbeta and 13 Jbeta. Assay: immunoSEQ multiplex PCR; the TCRdb copy retains only in-frame clones and omits some. The sample has about 150,000 clones, around 84% seen once. On this clone itself: Antigen specificity is unknown.

The chain employs TRBV9 and TRBJ1-2, with D possibly being TRBD1 (6 bases). Sequences were obtained from PBMCs. This receptor was taken from a boy aged 2 to 10 in good health and CMV-seronegative. The CDR3 sequence is CASSVVATGFYGYTF. The CDR3, as DNA: TGTGCCAGCAGCGTAGTAGCAACAGGGTTCTATGGCTACACCTTC.